This T cell receptor beta chain was recovered during a study of a mutant IDH1 vaccine in newly diagnosed glioma. Turning to the study itself: Eight vaccine injections were given to patients in weeks 1, 3, 5, 7, 11, 15, 19 and 23. Study-level findings and limits: Variations in leading peripheral T cell clonotypes appeared to have no connection with pseudoprogression.

Time point denoted: week 11, during vaccination. A single vaccine dose contained 300 ug of mutant IDH1 20-mer peptide, and topical imiquimod was used with it. As concerns this clone: No antigen is known for it.

The CDR3 covers 12 residues. Trimming pared 6 bases from V and 4 bases from J, leaving 10 bases between. CDR1 is SNHLY, CDR2 FYNNEI, per germline. TCRdb keeps only in-frame clones here, not all; method: immunoSEQ multiplex PCR. This sample has about 40,000 clones; roughly 89% occur once, and the top ten carry about 2.2%. V is TRBV2 and J is TRBJ2-7, with D possibly matching TRBD1 (6 bases). The sequences come from PBMCs, collected from a glioma patient whose treatment included an IDH1 peptide vaccine. This sequence originates from a man between 40 and 49 years old with glioma. The CDR3 loop reads CASRVDSYEQYF. The CDR3 DNA follows: TGTGCCAGCAGGGTGGACAGTTACGAGCAGTACTTC.